This entry lists 20 T cell receptor beta chains sequenced from one sample in a study of T cells in tumors after PD-1 blockade. Sequenced by immunoSEQ multiplex PCR; TCRdb stores in-frame clones only, minus some. The sample lists 11,000 to 15,000 clones, about 67% seen once, with more than 30% in the top ten. The sample in question was tumor tissue, obtained after anti-PD-1 treatment. The receptors derive from a human donor with cutaneous squamous cell carcinoma.

The chain has TRBV5-1 and TRBJ1-1; possibly TRBD1 for D (5 bases). The CDR3 spans 16 residues. Germline lookup yields CDR1 SGHRS and CDR2 YFSETQ. The ends were cut back, 4 bases at V and 0 bases at J, with 16 bases in the middle. DNA for the CDR3: TGCGCCAGCAGCCCCGATCCGGCGGGGGTGAACACTGAAGCTTTCTTT. Encoded protein: CASSPDPAGVNTEAFF.

The chain links TRBV7-2 to TRBJ2-1; tentatively, D is TRBD2 (7 bases). V was pared by 1 base and J by 9 bases, with 16 bases between. Per germline, CDR1 SGHTA and CDR2 FQGNSA. This CDR3 is 15 amino acids long. DNA for the CDR3: TGTGCCAGCAGCTTAGAAGGGGGGGGGCTCGGTGAGCAGTTCTTC. It encodes CASSLEGGGLGEQFF.

The chain links TRBV14 to TRBJ2-7; 12 nucleotides align to TRBD2. Germline CDR1 and CDR2: SGHDN and FVKESK. With V trimmed by 4 bases and J by 5 bases, 9 bases remained unmatched. The CDR3 totals 16 residues. The CDR3 loop reads CASSRDSGLAGHEQYF. Here the CDR3 DNA reads TGTGCCAGCAGCCGGGATTCGGGACTAGCGGGCCACGAGCAGTACTTC.

The J gene is TRBJ2-3, the V gene TRBV9, with TRBD2 matching over 11 bases. The J segment lost 2 bases and the V segment lost 3 bases, leaving 8 bases of the junction unmatched. Germline V lookup: CDR1 SGDLS, CDR2 YYNGEE. The CDR3 covers 17 residues. The CDR3 DNA reads as TGTGCCAGCAGCGCCGGACTAGCGGGTGGACTCACAGATACGCAGTATTTT. It encodes CASSAGLAGGLTDTQYF.

This chain joins TRBV10-3 and TRBJ1-1; TRBD1 might be the D (5 bases). Germline V gene sequence: CDR1 ENHRY, CDR2 SYGVKD. The V end lost 6 bases, the J end lost 4 bases, and 12 bases lay between the germline ends. The CDR3 has 13 amino acids. The CDR3 region has the DNA TGTGCCATCAGAGACAGCATTGGCACTGAAGCTTTCTTT. Translation: CAIRDSIGTEAFF.

The chain links TRBV18 to TRBJ2-7; D not resolved. The CDR3 consists of 14 residues. Trimming removed 6 bases from V and 0 bases from J, with 12 bases in between. Germline values: CDR1 KGHSH, CDR2 LQKENI. The CDR3 nucleotides read TGTGCCAGCTCCGCAAGGCCGGACTCCTACGAGCAGTACTTC. The encoded protein is CASSARPDSYEQYF. The full variable domain, its missing parts supplied by reference TRBV18 and TRBJ2-7, is NAGVMQNPRHLVRRRGQEARLRCSPMKGHSHVYWYRQLPEEGLKFMVYLQKENIIDESGMPKERFSAEFPKEGPSILRIQQVVRGDSAAYFCASSARPDSYEQYFGPGTRLTVT.

The rearrangement links TRBV11-3 to TRBJ2-2; 7 bases are shared with TRBD2. Trimming removed 4 bases from V and 0 bases from J; junction bases left unmatched: 5. Per the germline V gene, CDR1 is SGHNT and CDR2 is YENEEA. CDR3 length: 16 amino acids. DNA of the CDR3: TGTGCCAGCAGCTCGTGGGGGGGAGCGAACACCGGGGAGCTGTTTTTT. It codes for CASSSWGGANTGELFF.

This chain joins TRBV7-6 and TRBJ2-5; 7 positions agree with TRBD1. The V gene end was trimmed by 4 bases and the J gene end by 2 bases; junction bases not matched to a gene: 16. In germline, CDR1 is SGHVS, CDR2 FNYEAQ. The CDR3 sequence is 18 residues long. CDR3 residues: CASSSSLGQPLTQETQYF. In nucleotides, the CDR3 is TGTGCCAGCAGCTCCTCATTGGGACAGCCTTTAACTCAAGAGACCCAGTACTTC.

J is TRBJ1-2 and V is TRBV28; D uncertain. The CDR3 is 14 residues long. Germline V CDR1 and CDR2: MDHEN, SYDVKM. V was clipped by 2 bases and J by 5 bases, with 12 bases between them. CDR3 bases: TGTGCCAGCAGTTTAACGGCCAGAACTTATGGCTACACCTTC. Encoded protein: CASSLTARTYGYTF.

The chain has TRBV5-1 and TRBJ2-4, with D unclear. CDR3 length equals 14 residues. Trimming removed 0 bases at V and 8 bases at J, with 12 bases between. Per the germline V gene, CDR1 is SGHRS and CDR2 is YFSETQ. Here the CDR3 reads CASSLAVASDIQYF. The DNA for the CDR3 is TGCGCCAGCAGCTTGGCCGTAGCTTCAGACATTCAGTACTTC.

By sample fraction, this clone is medium-sized. This chain connects TRBV2 to TRBJ1-1; the D is unclear. CDR3 size: 11 residues. The V gene's germline CDR1 is SNHLY and CDR2 FYNNEI. V lost 5 bases to trimming and J lost 4 bases, with 5 bases between them. CDR3 sequence (DNA): TGTGCCAGCAGTATCGGCACTGAAGCTTTCTTT. Protein product: CASSIGTEAFF. Supplemented by reference TRBV2 and TRBJ1-1, the full variable domain reads EPEVTQTPSHQVTQMGQEVILRCVPISNHLYFYWYRQILGQKVEFLVSFYNNEISEKSEIFDDQFSVERPDGSNFTLKIRSTKLEDSAMYFCASSIGTEAFFGQGTRLTVV.

This clone is deemed medium-sized. The rearrangement links TRBV6-5 to TRBJ2-7, with 10 bases lining up with TRBD1. The CDR3 is 14 residues long. The germline CDR1 and CDR2 sequences are MNHEY and SVGAGI. V trimming: 6 bases; J trimming: 4 bases; junction bases outside the gene matches: 6. CDR3 loop: CASRTPGQGYEQYF. The CDR3 DNA follows: TGTGCCAGCAGGACCCCGGGACAGGGGTACGAGCAGTACTTC.

This clone was recorded once. V usage is TRBV27 and J usage is TRBJ2-7; 8 positions agree with TRBD2. CDR1 and CDR2 from the germline V gene are MNHEY and SMNVEV (reference sequence). Trimming at V came to 2 bases and at J to 3 bases, leaving 9 bases not matched to a gene. The CDR3 extends over 16 amino acids. In nucleotides, the CDR3 is TGTGCCAGCAGTTTAGGGAGCGGGAGAGTGGGCTACGAGCAGTACTTC. Its protein is CASSLGSGRVGYEQYF.

In this sample, this clone turned up once. In DNA, the CDR3 is TGTGCCAGCAGCTTAGATTGGGGAGATACGCAGTATTTT. Encoded protein: CASSLDWGDTQYF. The chain links TRBV7-9 to TRBJ2-3; no definite D call. Germline values: CDR1 SEHNR, CDR2 FQNEAQ (reference sequence). CDR3 size: 13 residues. The ends were cut back, 1 base at V and 5 bases at J, with 7 bases in the middle.

This clone occurred once. The chain employs TRBV25-1 and TRBJ1-2; the match to TRBD1 covers 11 bases. Trimming removed 1 base from V and 8 bases from J; junction bases left unmatched: 3. CDR1 and CDR2 (germline): MGHDK, SYGVNS. The CDR3 sequence is 14 residues long. DNA for the CDR3: TGTGCCAGCAGTGAATCCGGGACAGGGGGGGGCTACACCTTC. This sequence encodes CASSESGTGGGYTF.

This rearrangement joins TRBV28 to TRBJ2-7; 8 nucleotides line up with TRBD2. The V gene end was trimmed by 8 bases and the J gene end by 2 bases; junction bases not matched to a gene: 14. The CDR3 sequence is 16 residues long. Germline lookup yields CDR1 MDHEN and CDR2 SYDVKM. CDR3 sequence: CASDPQGQAGAYEQYF. In DNA, the CDR3 is TGTGCCAGCGACCCCCAAGGTCAAGCGGGAGCCTACGAGCAGTACTTC.

This clone was counted between two and nine times. V is TRBV7-9 and J is TRBJ2-1, with D hard to call. With 1 base removed from V and 2 bases from J, the gap between germline ends came to 9 bases. The CDR3 contains 15 residues. CDR1 and CDR2 from the germline V gene are SEHNR and FQNEAQ (reference sequence). CDR3 bases: TGTGCCAGCAGCTTAGATTCGGTCGCCTACAATGAGCAGTTCTTC. It encodes CASSLDSVAYNEQFF. The whole variable domain, remainder taken from reference TRBV7-9 and TRBJ2-1, is DTGVSQNPRHKITKRGQNVTFRCDPISEHNRLYWYRQTLGQGPEFLTYFQNEAQLEKSRLLSDRFSAERPKGSFSTLEIQRTEQGDSAMYLCASSLDSVAYNEQFFGPGTRLTVL.

This clone turned up a few times. This sequence joins TRBV6-6 and TRBJ2-3, with TRBD2 identical over 12 bases. With V trimmed by 6 bases and J by 6 bases, 4 bases remained unmatched. This CDR3 spans 14 amino acids. The germline CDR1 and CDR2 sequences are MNHNY and SVGAGI (reference sequence). The CDR3 DNA reads TGTGCCAGCAGCCTAGCGGGGGGGAGGGATACGCAGTATTTT. Translated: CASSLAGGRDTQYF.

This sequence joins TRBV27 and TRBJ2-2; 10 nucleotides align to TRBD2. Germline CDR1 MNHEY, CDR2 SMNVEV (reference sequence). The CDR3 length is 15 residues. V dropped 8 bases and J dropped 1; count of bases not matched to a gene: 4. CDR3 amino acids: CASGRTSGNTGELFF. DNA of the CDR3: TGTGCCAGCGGGCGGACTAGCGGGAACACCGGGGAGCTGTTTTTT.

This chain uses TRBV5-4 with TRBJ1-4; no clear D gene. The V end lost 1 base, the J end lost 0 bases, and 4 bases lay between the germline ends. This CDR3 comprises 14 residues. Germline CDR1 and CDR2: SGHNT and YYREEE (reference sequence). This CDR3 is CASSLSATNEKLFF. The CDR3 region has the DNA TGTGCCAGCAGCTTGAGCGCAACTAATGAAAAACTGTTTTTT.